Listed here is a single T cell receptor beta chain. Described time point: healthy volunteer bleed at 2 weeks. Before extraction, the whole blood was not fractionated, and total RNA was taken from it. The data stem from a study of human T cells and chemical hapten exposure. Study overall: Mainly, slight library volume differences in the pool made TCR yields vary.

Study processing details: Per-sample TCR counts ranged from about 20,000 to 690,600, median around 88,000. TCRdb redid the calling of the RACE reads with MiXCR, one entry per CDR3 protein. For this entry, the V and J calls and clone size follow TCRdb and not the study's own pipeline. The sample gives about 93,000 distinct CDR3 sequences, about 8.6% of which show up once; 2.9% is in the top ten. V was clipped by 1 base and J by 9 bases, with 13 bases between them. The CDR3 covers 14 residues. Germline V lookup: CDR1 SGHTA, CDR2 FQGNSA. The V and J genes are TRBV7-2 and TRBJ2-1; D perhaps matches TRBD2 (6 bases). The source material was whole blood. This clonotype was obtained from a female donor in good health. Some clones in this sample may be carry-over from other donors' samples. The CDR3 bases are TGTGCCAGCAGCTTAGACGGGAGTCGCTTTGAGCAGTTCTTC. Translated: CASSLDGSRFEQFF.